A single sample gave rise to the 11 T cell receptor beta chains below, sequenced in a study of blood T cell repertoires in COVID-19. The protocol was immunoSEQ multiplex PCR, while the TCRdb copy is restricted to in-frame clones and leaves out a portion. This table has about 410,000 clones, 89% appearing once. The material sequenced was peripheral blood. The receptors were sampled from a woman aged 40 to 50 with COVID-19, enrolled during active disease.

This clone has just one count. V is TRBV6-2 or TRBV6-3 and J is TRBJ1-2, with a possible D match to TRBD1 (6 bases). The V end was cut by 4 bases, the J end by 2 bases, with 17 bases between. Germline CDR1 and CDR2: MNHEY and SVGEGT. This CDR3 spans 16 amino acids. CDR3 in DNA: TGTGCCAGCAGTTCCCCGGCAGGGCAGGGGAACTATGGCTACACCTTC. Protein product: CASSSPAGQGNYGYTF.

The chain is built from TRBV28 and TRBJ2-7; D is possibly TRBD1 (6 bases). Germline V gene data show CDR1 as MDHEN and CDR2 as SYDVKM. The CDR3 length is 15 residues. V dropped 2 bases and J dropped 5 bases, with 16 bases sitting between them. The CDR3 protein is CASSLARDIENEQYF. The CDR3 nucleotides read TGTGCCAGCAGTTTAGCCCGGGACATTGAGAACGAGCAGTACTTC. The full variable domain, completed using reference TRBV28 and TRBJ2-7, is DVKVTQSSRYLVKRTGEKVFLECVQDMDHENMFWYRQDPGLGLRLIYFSYDVKMKEKGDIPEGYSVSREKKERFSLILESASTNQTSMYLCASSLARDIENEQYFGPGTRLTVT.

The J gene is TRBJ2-7, the V gene TRBV5-1; 7 bases line up with TRBD1. CDR3 length: 15 residues. Losses at the gene ends were 4 bases for V and 5 bases for J; bases not matched to a gene: 12. CDR1 SGHRS and CDR2 YFSETQ come from the germline V gene. The CDR3 DNA reads TGCGCCAGCAGCATCTCATTGACAGGGTCCCACGAGCAGTACTTC. Its protein is CASSISLTGSHEQYF.

The CDR3 region is CASSPTPGQGAGEAFF. The CDR3 DNA follows: TGCGCCAGCAGCCCAACCCCGGGACAGGGGGCCGGAGAAGCTTTCTTT. This sequence joins TRBV4-1 and TRBJ1-1; 12 bases match TRBD1. CDR3 length: 16 residues. Per germline, CDR1 MGHRA and CDR2 YSYEKL. J was trimmed by 8 bases and V by 4 bases; bases with no gene match: 11.

DNA of the CDR3: TGTGCCAGCAGTTACGGGCAGGGGGGTGGCTACGAGCAGTACTTC. It yields the protein CASSYGQGGGYEQYF. The rearrangement uses TRBV6-5 and TRBJ2-7, with a possible D match to TRBD1 (7 bases). The CDR3 is made up of 15 amino acids. Germline V gene lookup returns CDR1 MNHEY and CDR2 SVGAGI. V lost 2 bases to trimming and J lost 3 bases, with 14 bases between them.

CDR3 in amino acids: CASSTTGGVNEQFF. CDR3 bases: TGTGCCAGCAGCACGACAGGGGGGGTCAATGAGCAGTTCTTC. V is TRBV7-9 and J is TRBJ2-1; 9 bases are shared with TRBD1. Germline V gives CDR1 SEHNR, CDR2 FQNEAQ (reference sequence). This CDR3 is built from 14 residues. J lost 6 bases, V lost 5 bases, and 5 bases had no gene match.

This clone was counted only a few times. The chain recombines TRBV9 with TRBJ1-4; 9 positions agree with TRBD1. The CDR3 has 15 amino acids. The V gene's germline CDR1 is SGDLS and CDR2 YYNGEE. J was trimmed by 6 bases and V by 0 bases; bases with no gene match: 3. The CDR3 nucleotides read TGTGCCAGCAGCGTAGAAGACAGGGGGTATGAAAAACTGTTTTTT. It encodes CASSVEDRGYEKLFF.

The rearrangement joins TRBV28 to TRBJ1-1; unclear D gene. CDR3 length: 15 residues. Germline V gives CDR1 MDHEN, CDR2 SYDVKM. V dropped 6 bases and J dropped 3 bases, with 17 bases sitting between them. CDR3 nucleotides: TGTGCCAGCAGAACCCGGGGTCTGGGGTACACTGAAGCTTTCTTT. Its translation: CASRTRGLGYTEAFF.

J is TRBJ1-1 and V is TRBV6-4; 9 bases line up with TRBD1. The CDR3 consists of 19 residues. The ends lost 2 bases at V and 6 bases at J; junction bases unmatched: 19. Germline lookup yields CDR1 MRHNA and CDR2 SNTAGT. CDR3 loop: CASSDPPPERDRVSAEAFF. For the CDR3, the DNA is TGTGCCAGCAGTGACCCACCCCCGGAAAGGGACAGGGTGTCCGCTGAAGCTTTCTTT.

The chain uses TRBV20-1 and TRBJ1-1; a weak D match, TRBD1 (6 bases). In germline, CDR1 is DFQATT, CDR2 SNEGSKA (reference sequence). This CDR3 is built from 11 residues. The CDR3 loop is CLPRGSTEAFF. The CDR3 DNA sequence: TGCCTCCCTAGGGGGTCCACTGAAGCTTTCTTT.

The rearrangement joins TRBV19 to TRBJ1-1, with 7 bases identical to TRBD1. V lost 3 bases and J lost 5; bases outside the gene matches: 6. CDR3 size: 14 residues. The germline V gene has CDR1 LNHDA and CDR2 SQIVND (reference sequence). This CDR3 is CASSMGRGVTEAFF. The DNA for the CDR3 is TGTGCCAGTAGTATGGGCAGGGGGGTTACTGAAGCTTTCTTT.